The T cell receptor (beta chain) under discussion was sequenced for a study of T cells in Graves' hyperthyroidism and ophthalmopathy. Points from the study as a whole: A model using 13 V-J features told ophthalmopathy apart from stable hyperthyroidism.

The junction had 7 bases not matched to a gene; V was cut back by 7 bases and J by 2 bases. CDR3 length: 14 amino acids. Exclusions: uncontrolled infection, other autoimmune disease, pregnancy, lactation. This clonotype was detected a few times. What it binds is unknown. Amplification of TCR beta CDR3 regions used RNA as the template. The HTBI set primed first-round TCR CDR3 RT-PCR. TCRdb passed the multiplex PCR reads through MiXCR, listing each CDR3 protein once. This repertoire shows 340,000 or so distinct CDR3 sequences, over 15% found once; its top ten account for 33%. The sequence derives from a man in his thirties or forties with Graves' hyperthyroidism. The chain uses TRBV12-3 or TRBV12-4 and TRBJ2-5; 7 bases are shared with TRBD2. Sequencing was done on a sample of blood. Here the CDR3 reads CASIRSGAQETQYF. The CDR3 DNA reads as TGTGCCAGCATCAGGAGCGGGGCTCAAGAGACCCAGTACTTC.